The rows below give T cell receptor beta chains drawn from one sample of a study of T cells in Graves' hyperthyroidism and ophthalmopathy. TCRdb fed the multiplex PCR reads into MiXCR, producing one record per CDR3 protein. In the table there are some 600,000 distinct CDR3 sequences, around 14% of which are singletons. Sequences were obtained from blood. The receptors shown here come from a woman in her 30s with Graves' hyperthyroidism that later progressed to Graves' ophthalmopathy. Each CDR3 is given with its conserved first and last residue. D genes are given only for firm matches. Rows give clone size only sometimes, using once, few, many, or a class for an expanded clone.

NA	NA	TRBV5-1	TRBJ1-5	TGCGCCAGCAGCTTGTGGGGGGGGGTTGATCAGCCCCAGCATTTT	CASSLWGGVDQPQHF
many	TRBD2	TRBV4-1	TRBJ2-1	TGCGCCAGCAGCCAAGTATTAGCGGGAGGGGGGAGTGAGCAGTTCTTC	CASSQVLAGGGSEQFF
few	TRBD1	TRBV3-1	TRBJ2-2	TGTGCCAGCAGCCAACGGACAGGGTCGAACACCGGGGAGCTGTTTTTT	CASSQRTGSNTGELFF
many	TRBD1	TRBV12-3/TRBV12-4	TRBJ1-1	TGTGCCAGCACTATGGACAGGGTGGATTGGTGGGACACTGAAGCTTTCTTT	CASTMDRVDWWDTEAFF
few	NA	TRBV4-1	TRBJ1-6	TGCGCCAGCAGCCAAGACCCCGTTAGCTCCTATAATTCACCCCTCCACTTT	CASSQDPVSSYNSPLHF
NA	NA	TRBV7-9	TRBJ2-1	TGTGCCAGCAGCCCCCTGCCAAGGGGAGCATCGGACAATGAGCAGTTCTTC	CASSPLPRGASDNEQFF
many	TRBD1	TRBV9	TRBJ2-7	TGTGCCAGCAGCGTCTCGACAGGGGCCTCCTACGAGCAGTACTTC	CASSVSTGASYEQYF
NA	NA	TRBV11-3	TRBJ2-1	TGTGCCAGCAGCCCCGGAGGGGGGGGTGAGGTCAATGAGCAGTTCTTC	CASSPGGGGEVNEQFF
NA	NA	TRBV4-1	TRBJ1-1	TGCGCCAGCAGCCAAGATCCGAGGCCCCGGGCCGCTGAAGCTTTCTTT	CASSQDPRPRAAEAFF
many	TRBD1	TRBV6-1	TRBJ1-2	TGTGCCAGCAGTTACGCCCGCTGGACAGGGGAAGATGGCTACACCTTC	CASSYARWTGEDGYTF
many	NA	TRBV30	TRBJ1-1	TGTGCCTGTCTCAGGGGAACGACTGAAGCTTTCTTT	CACLRGTTEAFF